This TCR beta chain was obtained from a study of cytomegalovirus exposure and HLA in healthy donors. The CDR3 has 15 amino acids. In germline, CDR1 is LNHDA, CDR2 SQIVND (reference sequence). V trimming: 1 base; J trimming: 7 bases; junction bases outside the gene matches: 9. The donors were members of the validation cohort comprising over a hundred subjects, separate from the roughly 680-subject first cohort. General study findings and limits: Three CMV-associated chains were confirmed in vitro to be specific for CMV antigens. Reportedly, diagnosis of cytomegalovirus status by the classifier showed high specificity and sensitivity.

The method was immunoSEQ multiplex PCR; TCRdb's version includes in-frame clones alone and lacks a portion of them. This sample has about 220,000 clones, with around nine tenths found just once. For this clone: Its antigen is as yet unknown.

The J gene is TRBJ2-5, the V gene TRBV19; 7 nucleotides line up with TRBD2. Sequenced material: PBMCs. The receptor's source is a woman younger than 30 in good health and CMV-seronegative. CDR3 residues: CASSIGTRSFGTQYF. CDR3 sequence (DNA): TGTGCCAGTAGTATAGGGACTAGGTCGTTTGGGACCCAGTACTTC.